This TCR beta chain was observed in a study of shared clonotypes between healthy human individuals. Findings and caveats of the study: Memory subsets generally showed smaller estimated richness than naive subsets did. Donors were few, which limited the genetic and exposure-history diversity represented.

A remark on this clone: Its antigen is not known.

The donors, all of them Caucasian adults, lived in Nashville, Tennessee. This table comes from immunoSEQ multiplex PCR, and its TCRdb copy is limited to in-frame clones, with some not included. The profile shows 950,000 to 1,100,000 clones, approximately 70% of them singletons. There are 13 residues in the CDR3. From germline, CDR1 is MGHRA and CDR2 YSYEKL. V lost 1 base and J 10 bases, leaving 13 bases between the germline ends. Source material: memory CD4+ T cells sorted from blood. The sample's subset: CD45RA-negative fraction. The V call is TRBV4-1, the J call TRBJ1-1, with unresolved D. This TCR was recovered from a man between 18 and 29 years old in good health. CDR3 nucleotides: TGCGCCAGCAGCCAAGGAGAGGCTCGGGGAGCTTTCTTT. This codes for CASSQGEARGAFF.